The following is a T cell receptor (beta chain) sequence with its context. Its antigen is not identified. The sample is drawn from a study of CD8+ T cells in alopecia areata. Study details: A 6-month off-drug phase came after tofacitinib, which had lasted 6 to 18 months.

Sequencing relied on a cDNA template that was reverse transcribed from extracted RNA. Using immunoSEQ multiplex PCR, the repertoire was profiled, and TCRdb retains in-frame clones only, with some absent. The table shows about 250,000 clones, with roughly 63% occurring only once. Overall study results and limits: Many expanded lesional clones persisted in scalp and blood during tofacitinib treatment. Baseline CD8+ expansion's link to response remains uncertain, as there was one nonresponder.

The treatment here: oral pan-JAK inhibitor, 5-10 mg twice daily. CD4+ and CD8+ T cells were sorted from PBMCs. Here the sequenced sample was CD4+ T cells sorted from blood, taken at approximately week 52, from a patient treated with tofacitinib. The sequence derives from a human donor with alopecia areata.

The CDR3 reads CASTQVGDEQYF. The DNA of the CDR3 is TGTGCCAGCACCCAGGTGGGAGACGAGCAGTACTTC. This chain links TRBV6-6 with TRBJ2-7; possible D gene TRBD2, 5 bases. Germline V gene sequence: CDR1 MNHNY, CDR2 SVGAGI (reference sequence). V was pared by 7 bases and J by 5 bases, with 12 bases between. The CDR3 totals 12 residues.